These 13 T cell receptor beta chains originate from one sample sequenced in a study of T cell repertoires in cytomegalovirus infection (dated by TCRdb to between 2018 and 2021). Sequenced using an Illumina HiSeq 1500. In TCRdb, the public reads were trimmed at Q25 with fastp and aligned with MiXCR, with productive beta chains retained. Every distinct CDR3 protein forms one entry, paired with its most common genes and DNA. Recorded for this sample are roughly 230,000 distinct CDR3 sequences; approximately 22% of them occurred a single time. The ten largest make up about 20% of the sample. Sample: CD8+ T cells from PBMCs. These receptors all come from a human donor in good health (CMV status not recorded). Some clones in this sample may be carry-over from other donors' samples.

This CDR3 is CASSLGLAGLYNEQFF. The DNA of the CDR3 is TGTGCCAGCAGTTTAGGACTAGCGGGGCTCTACAATGAGCAGTTCTTC. The rearrangement joins TRBV28 to TRBJ2-1, with 12 positions matching TRBD2. CDR1 is MDHEN, CDR2 SYDVKM, per germline. CDR3 length: 16 residues. V trimming: 2 bases; J trimming: 3 bases; junction bases outside the gene matches: 2.

The chain couples TRBV12-3 or TRBV12-4 to TRBJ2-7; the match to TRBD1 covers 11 bases. J gave up 1 base and V 4 bases, and 6 bases lay outside the gene matches. CDR3 length: 16 amino acids. CDR3 region: CASSSADRGLSYEQYF. The DNA for the CDR3 is TGTGCCAGCAGTTCCGCGGACAGGGGGCTATCCTACGAGCAGTACTTC.

This clonotype was seen ten or more times. This rearrangement joins TRBV7-9 to TRBJ2-7; 7 bases are a match to TRBD1. The CDR3 covers 14 residues. Germline CDR1 reads SEHNR; CDR2 reads FQNEAQ (reference sequence). Trimming took 5 bases from V and 0 from J; bases not matched to a gene: 4. The CDR3 reads CASSPWDSSYEQYF. DNA of the CDR3: TGTGCCAGCAGCCCCTGGGACAGCTCCTACGAGCAGTACTTC.

This clonotype was seen a handful of times. This rearrangement joins TRBV29-1 to TRBJ2-1, with D possibly matching TRBD2 (5 bases). The germline V gene encodes CDR1 SQVTM and CDR2 ANQGSEA. The CDR3 is 13 residues long. The V end was cut by 3 bases, the J end by 5 bases, with 11 bases between. CDR3 bases: TGCAGCGTTGAGCGGGTAGAGGACAATGAGCAGTTCTTC. Residues: CSVERVEDNEQFF.

This clonotype was counted a few times. The chain carries TRBV7-9 and TRBJ2-7, with D possibly TRBD2 on 5 matching bases. The length of the CDR3 is 11 residues. V was shortened by 8 bases and J by 6 bases, with 11 bases between the two germline ends. Germline values: CDR1 SEHNR, CDR2 FQNEAQ (reference sequence). CDR3 in amino acids: CASLERGEQYF. The CDR3 DNA reads TGTGCCAGCTTAGAACGGGGCGAGCAGTACTTC.

This clonotype was recorded many times. The genes are TRBV7-9 and TRBJ2-1, with 7 bases matching TRBD1. Germline values: CDR1 SEHNR, CDR2 FQNEAQ (reference sequence). CDR3 length: 17 amino acids. V lost 5 bases and J lost 0; bases outside the gene matches: 10. In DNA form, the CDR3 reads TGTGCCAGCAGCGAGATCCGGGACAGCATCTCCTACAATGAGCAGTTCTTC. Encoded protein: CASSEIRDSISYNEQFF.

This clonotype was seen only a few times. The V and J genes are TRBV5-1 and TRBJ2-4; the match to TRBD1 covers 11 bases. Germline V gives CDR1 SGHRS, CDR2 YFSETQ. V lost 3 bases and J lost 8; bases outside the gene matches: 4. The CDR3 contains 14 residues. The CDR3 DNA follows: TGCGCCAGCAGCTCAGGGACAGGGGGATACATTCAGTACTTC. It encodes CASSSGTGGYIQYF.

The rearrangement links TRBV20-1 to TRBJ2-5, with D perhaps matching TRBD1 (5 bases). The V gene's germline CDR1 is DFQATT and CDR2 SNEGSKA (reference sequence). The CDR3 length is 10 residues. Trimming removed 3 bases at V and 7 bases at J, with 6 bases between. Here the CDR3 reads CSASTGTQYF. The CDR3 region has the DNA TGCAGTGCTAGCACAGGGACCCAGTACTTC.

The V and J genes are TRBV28 and TRBJ2-2, with D tentatively TRBD2 (5 bases). CDR3 size: 14 residues. The V end lost 6 bases, the J end lost 0 bases, and 8 bases lay between the germline ends. CDR1 is MDHEN and CDR2 is SYDVKM in the germline V gene. As DNA, the CDR3 is TGTGCCAGCAGGGACTGGACGAACACCGGGGAGCTGTTTTTT. As protein: CASRDWTNTGELFF.

V is TRBV7-2 and J is TRBJ1-2; D perhaps matches TRBD1 (6 bases). The CDR3 contains 15 residues. The V end lost 5 bases, the J end lost 2 bases, and 15 bases lay between the germline ends. CDR1 SGHTA and CDR2 FQGNSA come from the germline V gene. The CDR3 sequence is CASSPIAGVNYGYTF. In DNA, the CDR3 is TGTGCCAGCAGCCCCATTGCAGGGGTGAACTATGGCTACACCTTC.

The chain joins TRBV4-1 to TRBJ2-7; D gene unclear. Trimming pared 4 bases from V and 1 base from J, leaving 11 bases between. The CDR3 totals 14 residues. Germline V CDR1 and CDR2: MGHRA, YSYEKL. CDR3 loop: CASSPVMGSYEQYF. CDR3 nucleotides: TGCGCCAGCAGCCCTGTTATGGGGTCCTACGAGCAGTACTTC.

The chain links TRBV29-1 to TRBJ2-7, with TRBD1 matching over 8 bases. Germline loops: CDR1 SQVTM, CDR2 ANQGSEA. CDR3 length equals 15 residues. J gave up 0 bases and V 0 bases, and 4 bases lay outside the gene matches. CDR3 protein: CSVEDRQGPSYEQYF. In DNA form, the CDR3 reads TGCAGCGTTGAAGACCGACAGGGGCCCTCCTACGAGCAGTACTTC.

This clonotype was counted ten times or more. This chain joins TRBV7-9 and TRBJ2-7, with D unclear. Trimming removed 6 bases at V and 0 bases at J, with 12 bases between. Looked up from germline, CDR1 is SEHNR and CDR2 is FQNEAQ (reference sequence). CDR3 size: 14 residues. CDR3 bases: TGTGCCAGCAGGTCCCCCTCGGGCTCCTACGAGCAGTACTTC. Translated, it gives CASRSPSGSYEQYF.